A single T cell receptor (beta chain) is shown here with its context. Trimming removed 8 bases from V and 6 bases from J, with 19 bases in between. Germline CDR1 reads SGHDN; CDR2 reads FVKESK. CDR3 length equals 14 residues. These data are taken from a study of T cell changes during pregnancy in multiple sclerosis. Libraries were prepared by immunoSEQ multiplex PCR; TCRdb keeps only in-frame clonotypes and omits some of them. The sample holds over 55,000 clones, 85% to 95% seen once. The genes are TRBV14 and TRBJ1-1; D is possibly TRBD1 (6 bases). The receptor's source is a female donor with multiple sclerosis, enrolled in a pregnancy study. Sequenced material: peripheral blood, taken after pregnancy. DNA for the CDR3: TGTGCCAGCGCCCGGGACATTGGGTCGCCTGAAGCTTTCTTT. Amino acids: CASARDIGSPEAFF.